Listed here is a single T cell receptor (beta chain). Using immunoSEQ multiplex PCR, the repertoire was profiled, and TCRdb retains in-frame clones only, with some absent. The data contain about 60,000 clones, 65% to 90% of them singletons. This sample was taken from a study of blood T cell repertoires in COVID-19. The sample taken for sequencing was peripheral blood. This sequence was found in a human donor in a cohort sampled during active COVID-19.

The CDR3 protein is CASSLGTALNTEAFF. Written as DNA, the CDR3 is TGTGCCAGCAGCCTTGGGACAGCCCTTAACACTGAAGCTTTCTTT. The rearrangement uses TRBV3-1 (or the pseudogene TRBV3-2) and TRBJ1-1; 7 bases align to TRBD1. V was clipped by 4 bases and J by 2 bases; unmatched bases: 7. CDR1 and CDR2 from the germline V gene are LGHDT and YNNKEL (reference sequence). The CDR3 sequence is 15 residues long.